Below are 26 T cell receptor beta chains sequenced from a single sample in a study of somatic mutations in cytotoxic T cells in rheumatoid arthritis. Clones were read by immunoSEQ multiplex PCR, and TCRdb kept only the in-frame ones, dropping some. Of approximately 3,800 clones detected, 70% to 75% appear once; the ten largest clones hold approximately 22%. Sequencing was carried out using CD8+ T cells sorted from blood. Receptors were obtained from an adult with rheumatoid arthritis.

This clone was detected a few times. The chain links TRBV5-6 to TRBJ2-7; D possibly corresponds to TRBD1 (6 bases). This CDR3 contains 14 residues. V was shortened by 1 base and J by 3 bases, with 11 bases between the two germline ends. In germline, CDR1 is SGHDT, CDR2 YYEEEE. The CDR3 sequence: CASSLFRGNYEQYF. The CDR3, as DNA: TGTGCCAGCAGCTTGTTCAGGGGTAACTACGAGCAGTACTTC.

V gene TRBV5-4 combines with J gene TRBJ2-7; D not certain. Germline CDR1 SGHNT, CDR2 YYREEE (reference sequence). This CDR3 region has 14 residues. V was clipped by 4 bases and J by 1 base, with 12 bases between them. Here the CDR3 reads CASSNSKTSYEQYF. The CDR3 DNA follows: TGTGCCAGCAGCAACTCCAAGACTTCCTACGAGCAGTACTTC.

This chain connects TRBV6-6 to TRBJ2-7; D unclear. V lost 5 bases to trimming and J lost 3 bases, with 5 bases between them. Germline V gene lookup returns CDR1 MNHNY and CDR2 SVGAGI (reference sequence). The CDR3 extends over 11 amino acids. In nucleotides, the CDR3 is TGTGCCAGCAGTCTAAACTACGAGCAGTACTTC. This sequence encodes CASSLNYEQYF.

This chain links TRBV2 with TRBJ1-5; a weak D match, TRBD1 (6 bases). This CDR3 spans 15 amino acids. The germline gives CDR1 SNHLY, CDR2 FYNNEI. Between the trimmed V and J ends, which lost 4 bases and 7 bases, there was a span of 17 bases. CDR3 region: CASSGNRDLKQPQHF. The DNA of the CDR3 is TGTGCCAGCAGTGGAAACAGGGACCTGAAGCAGCCCCAGCATTTT.

The J gene is TRBJ2-3, the V gene TRBV29-1, with D unresolved. The CDR3 has 14 residues. Trimming removed 6 bases at V and 1 base at J, with 14 bases between. Germline CDR1 reads SQVTM; CDR2 reads ANQGSEA. The CDR3 sequence: CSVPNPRGTDTQYF. CDR3 nucleotide sequence: TGCAGCGTACCCAATCCCCGGGGCACAGATACGCAGTATTTT.

The rearrangement uses TRBV5-5 and TRBJ2-3, with unresolved D. V was pared by 0 bases and J by 6 bases, with 8 bases between. This CDR3 contains 13 residues. Per the germline V gene, CDR1 is SGHKS and CDR2 is YYEKEE (reference sequence). In nucleotides, the CDR3 is TGTGCCAGCAGCTTGGGGGATGGTGATACGCAGTATTTT. It specifies CASSLGDGDTQYF.

The chain recombines TRBV21-1 with TRBJ2-3; TRBD2 reflects the table's D call only, with no check against the DNA. TRBV21-1 is a pseudogene locus. This CDR3 comprises 16 residues. CDR3 region: CASSKGAREGTDTQYF. The CDR3 region has the DNA TGTGCCAGCAGCAAAGGGGCGCGGGAGGGCACAGATACGCAGTATTTT.

This clone was detected only a few times. The chain recombines TRBV2 with TRBJ1-2; maybe TRBD1 (6 bases). Looked up from germline, CDR1 is SNHLY and CDR2 is FYNNEI. Trimming took 4 bases from V and 7 from J, leaving 13 bases between them. The CDR3 consists of 13 residues. The CDR3 reads CASSGIQGGGYTF. For the CDR3, the DNA is TGTGCCAGCAGTGGGATACAGGGAGGTGGCTACACCTTC.

This clone was counted a single time. The rearrangement uses TRBV4-2 and TRBJ1-2; the D gene is possibly TRBD1 (6 bases). CDR1 and CDR2 from the germline V gene are LGHNA and YNFKEQ. This CDR3 has 15 residues. Trimming cost V 0 bases and J 5 bases, with 13 bases left between them. Here the CDR3 DNA reads TGTGCCAGCAGCCAAGAGTCAAACAGGGTATATGGCTACACCTTC. Translation gives CASSQESNRVYGYTF.

This chain uses TRBV27 with TRBJ1-1; D is perhaps TRBD1 (5 bases). This CDR3 spans 13 amino acids. Per germline, CDR1 MNHEY and CDR2 SMNVEV (reference sequence). V lost 3 bases and J 1 base, leaving 6 bases between the germline ends. The CDR3 DNA reads as TGTGCCAGCAGTTTTCAGGGGAACACTGAAGCTTTCTTT. Translated, it gives CASSFQGNTEAFF.

The V and J genes are TRBV7-9 and TRBJ1-4, with D tentatively TRBD1 (6 bases). This CDR3 is built from 16 residues. The ends were cut back, 3 bases at V and 3 bases at J, with 14 bases in the middle. Germline V lookup: CDR1 SEHNR, CDR2 FQNEAQ (reference sequence). The CDR3 DNA is TGTGCCAGCAGCTTGGGGGCCGCGGACTCTAATGAAAAACTGTTTTTT. This encodes CASSLGAADSNEKLFF.

The chain links TRBV10-3 to TRBJ2-3; a weak D match, TRBD2 (5 bases). Germline CDR1 is ENHRY and CDR2 is SYGVKD. The CDR3 spans 18 residues. V was pared by 0 bases and J by 0 bases, with 16 bases between. The DNA of the CDR3 is TGTGCCATCAGTGAGTCGGGGAGACGGAACATTAGCACAGATACGCAGTATTTT. It yields the protein CAISESGRRNISTDTQYF.

The V and J genes are TRBV5-4 and TRBJ2-5; maybe TRBD2 (5 bases). With 3 bases removed from V and 1 base from J, the gap between germline ends came to 13 bases. Germline V gives CDR1 SGHNT, CDR2 YYREEE (reference sequence). The CDR3 loop spans 15 amino acids. The CDR3 nucleotides are TGTGCCAGCAGCTCCGGGATCGAAACCCAAGAGACCCAGTACTTC. Amino acid sequence: CASSSGIETQETQYF.

This chain connects TRBV6-5 to TRBJ2-7, with 9 bases identical to TRBD1. CDR1 and CDR2 from the germline V gene are MNHEY and SVGAGI. V gave up 4 bases and J gave up 6 bases; unmatched junction bases: 7. The CDR3 extends over 14 amino acids. The CDR3 protein is CASSSGQGTTEQYF. The CDR3 nucleotides read TGTGCCAGCAGTTCGGGACAGGGAACGACCGAGCAGTACTTC.

CDR3 residues: CASSLGTDQETQYF. The CDR3 bases are TGTGCCAGCAGCTTGGGGACAGACCAAGAGACCCAGTACTTC. The chain uses TRBV5-6 and TRBJ2-5; D possibly corresponds to TRBD1 (6 bases). V lost 0 bases, J lost 0 bases, and 6 bases lay in between. The CDR3 length is 14 residues. Germline-derived CDR1 and CDR2 are SGHDT and YYEEEE.

The rearrangement joins TRBV19 to TRBJ1-4; D not certain. The CDR3 covers 16 residues. Germline V CDR1 and CDR2: LNHDA, SQIVND (reference sequence). The V end was cut by 0 bases, the J end by 5 bases, with 13 bases between. The CDR3 protein is CASSIELGMGNEKLFF. CDR3 DNA: TGTGCCAGTAGTATAGAACTCGGAATGGGGAATGAAAAACTGTTTTTT.

The chain is built from TRBV13 and TRBJ2-7; unclear D gene. Germline V gene lookup returns CDR1 PRHDT and CDR2 FYEKMQ (reference sequence). V lost 5 bases and J 2 bases, leaving 16 bases between the germline ends. The CDR3 sequence is 15 residues long. CDR3 DNA: TGTGCCAGCAGCCCCGGACGTGGCGGAACCTACGAGCAGTACTTC. Protein product: CASSPGRGGTYEQYF.

The genes are TRBV7-9 and TRBJ2-7; TRBD1 matches 7 bases. Trimming cost V 5 bases and J 4 bases; bases outside gene matches: 5. This CDR3 contains 13 residues. Germline CDR1 reads SEHNR; CDR2 reads FQNEAQ (reference sequence). CDR3 in DNA: TGTGCCAGCAGCCGGGACAGAAATTACGAGCAGTACTTC. Translated: CASSRDRNYEQYF.

The chain couples TRBV6-6 to TRBJ2-1; D is ambiguous. Germline loops: CDR1 MNHNY, CDR2 SVGAGI (reference sequence). CDR3 length: 13 amino acids. The V end lost 2 bases, the J end lost 7 bases, and 9 bases lay between the germline ends. The CDR3 bases are TGTGCCAGCAGTTACGGGTTAACGAATGAGCAGTTCTTC. Protein: CASSYGLTNEQFF.

This sequence joins TRBV6-5 and TRBJ2-1; weak D call: TRBD1 (6 bases). The germline V and J ends were trimmed by 3 bases and 8 bases, with 11 bases remaining between them. The germline V gene encodes CDR1 MNHEY and CDR2 SVGAGI. The CDR3 sequence is 13 residues long. Written as DNA, the CDR3 is TGTGCCAGCAGTTATTCAGGGGACGATGAGCAGTTCTTC. Its translation is CASSYSGDDEQFF.

V gene TRBV4-1 combines with J gene TRBJ2-1; 12 bases map to TRBD2. The germline V gene has CDR1 MGHRA and CDR2 YSYEKL. CDR3 length: 15 residues. Trimming removed 3 bases from V and 8 bases from J; junction bases left unmatched: 5. CDR3 nucleotide sequence: TGCGCCAGCAGCCAGAGGACTAGCGGGGTGGATGAGCAGTTCTTC. Its translation is CASSQRTSGVDEQFF.

The chain employs TRBV7-2 and TRBJ2-3; D tentatively fits TRBD1 or TRBD2 (6 bases each). The CDR3 totals 16 residues. Germline assignment: CDR1 SGHTA and CDR2 FQGNSA. Trimming removed 5 bases at V and 0 bases at J, with 15 bases between. The CDR3 sequence is CASSPRQGGSTDTQYF. The DNA for the CDR3 is TGTGCCAGCAGCCCCCGTCAAGGGGGGAGCACAGATACGCAGTATTTT.

The chain recombines TRBV13 with TRBJ2-7, with 7 bases identical to TRBD1. V gave up 8 bases and J gave up 4 bases; unmatched junction bases: 26. In germline, CDR1 is PRHDT, CDR2 FYEKMQ (reference sequence). The CDR3 length is 19 residues. Here the CDR3 DNA reads TGTGCCAGCGCCCTGTTCGAGGGGGCCCGACAGACGGATGATTACGAGCAGTACTTC. It is translated as CASALFEGARQTDDYEQYF.

The rearrangement joins TRBV28 to TRBJ2-1, with TRBD1 matching 8 bases. CDR1 is MDHEN, CDR2 SYDVKM, per germline. Losses at the gene ends were 4 bases for V and 6 bases for J; bases not matched to a gene: 8. The CDR3 is made up of 15 amino acids. In nucleotides, the CDR3 is TGTGCCAGCAGTTCCTTTTCCGGGACAGGCAATGAGCAGTTCTTC. The encoded protein is CASSSFSGTGNEQFF.

The CDR3 region is CASSYSVGGTEAFF. Written as DNA, the CDR3 is TGTGCCAGCAGTTACTCAGTCGGGGGCACTGAAGCTTTCTTT. The V call is TRBV6-5, the J call TRBJ1-1; tentatively, D is TRBD1 (5 bases). Germline CDR1 is MNHEY and CDR2 is SVGAGI. The V gene lost 0 bases and the J gene lost 4 bases, with 9 bases spanning the gap. The CDR3 is made up of 14 amino acids.

This sequence joins TRBV7-9 and TRBJ1-5; no definite D call. The CDR3 is made up of 14 amino acids. Germline V CDR1 and CDR2: SEHNR, FQNEAQ (reference sequence). V was shortened by 5 bases and J by 1 base, with 9 bases between the two germline ends. The CDR3: CASSHGVSNQPQHF. The DNA for the CDR3 is TGTGCCAGCAGCCACGGCGTAAGCAATCAGCCCCAGCATTTT.